What follows are 19 T cell receptor beta chains derived from one specimen sequenced in a study of T cells after yellow fever vaccination. TCRdb reprocessed the 5' RACE reads with MiXCR, giving one entry per CDR3 protein. The data show fewer than 350,000 distinct CDR3 sequences, roughly 8.7% seen once. Material: PBMCs, obtained on the day of the first yellow fever vaccination. The receptors come from a man between 18 and 29 years old who received the YFV17D yellow fever vaccine.

Only a few counts were recorded for this clonotype. The chain couples TRBV12-3 or TRBV12-4 to TRBJ2-5; D gene uncertain. The CDR3 has 13 amino acids. The ends were cut back, 5 bases at V and 5 bases at J, with 12 bases in the middle. The CDR3 DNA sequence: TGTGCCAGCAGTAGGACGCAAGGGGAGACCCAGTACTTC. Protein: CASSRTQGETQYF.

In this sample, this clonotype turned up a few times. Germline is not matched at one junction end, which may reflect a read error. This CDR3 is CASTQTLAGGPRAKNIQYF. CDR3 DNA sequence: TGTGCCAGCACCCAAACACTAGCGGGGGGGCCGAGGGCCAAAAACATTCAGTACTTC. J is TRBJ2-4 and V is TRBV4-2; the match to TRBD2 covers 13 bases. Germline V gene sequence: CDR1 LGHNA, CDR2 YNFKEQ. The CDR3 is 19 amino acids.

A few counts support this clonotype. The chain links TRBV12-3 or TRBV12-4 to TRBJ2-7; tentative D call: TRBD2 (6 bases). The V and J ends lost 3 bases and 3 bases respectively, with 15 bases between them. The CDR3 consists of 15 residues. The CDR3 region has the DNA TGTGCCAGCAGTTTGTCGGGGGACCTGAACTACGAGCAGTACTTC. This sequence encodes CASSLSGDLNYEQYF.

This clonotype was picked up many times. The V and J genes are TRBV12-3 or TRBV12-4 and TRBJ1-5; TRBD1 aligns across 7 bases. The V and J ends lost 5 bases and 3 bases, in that order; junction bases with no gene match: 7. This CDR3 comprises 15 residues. CDR3 loop: CASSPDRAFNQPQHF. For the CDR3, the DNA is TGTGCCAGCAGTCCCGACAGGGCCTTCAATCAGCCCCAGCATTTT.

The rearrangement links TRBV7-9 to TRBJ2-1, with 7 bases matching TRBD1. J was trimmed by 7 bases and V by 6 bases; bases with no gene match: 12. In germline, CDR1 is SEHNR, CDR2 FQNEAQ (reference sequence). This CDR3 region has 15 residues. CDR3 protein: CASRTTGSVRNEQFF. The CDR3 DNA follows: TGTGCCAGCAGGACGACAGGGTCTGTGAGGAATGAGCAGTTCTTC.

J is TRBJ2-3 and V is TRBV6-5; the D is unclear. V was clipped by 4 bases and J by 1 base, with 9 bases between them. The CDR3 spans 14 residues. Germline assignment: CDR1 MNHEY and CDR2 SVGAGI. The CDR3 coding sequence is TGTGCCAGCAGTTCCATGTCCCGCACAGATACGCAGTATTTT. Its translation: CASSSMSRTDTQYF.

This clonotype was seen only a few times. V is TRBV20-1 and J is TRBJ2-7, with D maybe TRBD2 (6 bases). This CDR3 has 18 amino acids. Germline CDR1 and CDR2: DFQATT and SNEGSKA (reference sequence). V dropped 3 bases and J dropped 0 bases, with 24 bases sitting between them. CDR3 DNA: TGCAGTGCTAGTGCAAGGCCAGAACTGGGGGGTAGCTCCTACGAGCAGTACTTC. Translating it yields CSASARPELGGSSYEQYF.

This clonotype was picked up a small number of times. The chain combines TRBV7-3 with TRBJ2-2, with D unresolved. V was trimmed by 4 bases and J by 7 bases, leaving 10 bases between them. Per the germline V gene, CDR1 is SGHTA and CDR2 is FQGTGA. The CDR3 has 13 amino acids. As DNA, the CDR3 is TGTGCCAGCAGCTCCGTTAAAGGCGGGGAGCTGTTTTTT. Its protein is CASSSVKGGELFF.

In its sample, this clonotype was seen many times. The chain links TRBV5-1 to TRBJ2-7; D gene ambiguous. V lost 0 bases and J 7 bases, leaving 14 bases between the germline ends. The CDR3 has 14 residues. Germline V CDR1 and CDR2: SGHRS, YFSETQ. The CDR3 bases are TGCGCCAGCAGCTTGGAGACTGGGCTGGGTGAGCAGTACTTC. Its translation is CASSLETGLGEQYF.

This clonotype was observed a few times. The V and J genes are TRBV6-5 and TRBJ1-4; no reliable D call. CDR3 length equals 15 residues. V was trimmed by 0 bases and J by 8 bases, leaving 13 bases between them. CDR1 is MNHEY, CDR2 SVGAGI, per germline. The CDR3 DNA reads TGTGCCAGCAGTTACTCTGGGAGGAGAGAAGAAAAACTGTTTTTT. It translates to CASSYSGRREEKLFF.

This clonotype was observed a few times. The chain recombines TRBV13 with TRBJ2-7, with D maybe TRBD2 (5 bases). The V gene lost 0 bases and the J gene lost 2 bases, with 11 bases spanning the gap. The CDR3 covers 15 residues. The V gene's germline CDR1 is PRHDT and CDR2 FYEKMQ (reference sequence). The CDR3 here is CASSLGVASTYEQYV. The CDR3, as DNA: TGTGCCAGCAGCTTAGGGGTAGCGAGTACCTACGAGCAGTACGTC.

The gene calls are TRBV12-3 or TRBV12-4 and TRBJ2-7, with 8 bases lining up with TRBD2. Trimming took 3 bases from V and 6 from J; bases not matched to a gene: 7. The CDR3 covers 14 residues. CDR3 sequence (DNA): TGTGCCAGCAGTTTTTCGGGGGGGCAAACCGAGCAGTACTTC. Protein: CASSFSGGQTEQYF.

This clonotype was detected many times. The V and J genes are TRBV5-1 and TRBJ2-1, with unresolved D. Trimming cost V 0 bases and J 2 bases, with 3 bases left between them. This CDR3 has 13 amino acids. From germline, CDR1 is SGHRS and CDR2 YFSETQ. The CDR3 reads CASSLGTYNEQFF. In nucleotides, the CDR3 is TGCGCCAGCAGCTTGGGGACCTACAATGAGCAGTTCTTC. Full variable domain (rest looked up from reference TRBV5-1 and TRBJ2-1): KAGVTQTPRYLIKTRGQQVTLSCSPISGHRSVSWYQQTPGQGLQFLFEYFSETQRNKGNFPGRFSGRQFSNSRSEMNVSTLELGDSALYLCASSLGTYNEQFFGPGTRLTVL.

The chain uses TRBV6-5 and TRBJ1-2; D ambiguous. Germline loops: CDR1 MNHEY, CDR2 SVGAGI. This CDR3 comprises 15 residues. V was pared by 3 bases and J by 2 bases, with 13 bases between. The CDR3 coding sequence is TGTGCCAGCAGTTATACGGACGATGCAAACTATGGCTACACCTTC. Residues: CASSYTDDANYGYTF.

This clonotype was counted only a few times. The genes are TRBV20-1 and TRBJ2-7; D possibly corresponds to TRBD2 (7 bases). The V end was cut by 6 bases, the J end by 4 bases, with 19 bases between. Germline CDR1 and CDR2: DFQATT and SNEGSKA (reference sequence). This CDR3 comprises 14 residues. The CDR3 region is CSAPDAGAGYEQYF. The CDR3 bases are TGCAGTGCGCCCGACGCGGGGGCTGGTTACGAGCAGTACTTC.

The chain links TRBV5-1 to TRBJ2-5, with 9 nucleotides matching TRBD1. The CDR3 covers 14 residues. With 4 bases clipped from V and 3 bases from J, the junction kept 4 bases outside the gene matches. Germline V gene lookup returns CDR1 SGHRS and CDR2 YFSETQ. The CDR3 DNA is TGCGCCAGCAGCGTCACAGGGGGCGAAGAGACCCAGTACTTC. The encoded protein is CASSVTGGEETQYF.

The gene calls are TRBV9 and TRBJ2-3; TRBD2 is a possible D gene (5 bases). This CDR3 is built from 13 residues. Between the trimmed V and J ends, which lost 0 bases and 4 bases, there was a span of 6 bases. Looked up from germline, CDR1 is SGDLS and CDR2 is YYNGEE. This CDR3 reads CASSVARADTQYF. The CDR3, as DNA: TGTGCCAGCAGCGTAGCGAGGGCAGATACGCAGTATTTT.

The V gene is TRBV6-2 or TRBV6-3, the J gene TRBJ2-1; D gene uncertain. Germline lookup yields CDR1 MNHEY and CDR2 SVGEGT. Trimming stripped 4 bases from V and 6 bases from J, with 22 bases between. The CDR3 is 17 amino acids. Written as DNA, the CDR3 is TGTGCCAGCAGTTCCCCCCGGCGACCCGTGTTTCTCAATGAGCAGTTCTTC. As protein: CASSSPRRPVFLNEQFF.

The chain carries TRBV7-9 and TRBJ2-7; TRBD2 is a possible D gene (6 bases). The CDR3 has 14 amino acids. The ends were cut back, 5 bases at V and 4 bases at J, with 15 bases in the middle. Germline V gives CDR1 SEHNR, CDR2 FQNEAQ (reference sequence). In nucleotides, the CDR3 is TGTGCCAGCAGCCCGGGACCCGCGGGGTACGAGCAGTACTTC. Translation: CASSPGPAGYEQYF.